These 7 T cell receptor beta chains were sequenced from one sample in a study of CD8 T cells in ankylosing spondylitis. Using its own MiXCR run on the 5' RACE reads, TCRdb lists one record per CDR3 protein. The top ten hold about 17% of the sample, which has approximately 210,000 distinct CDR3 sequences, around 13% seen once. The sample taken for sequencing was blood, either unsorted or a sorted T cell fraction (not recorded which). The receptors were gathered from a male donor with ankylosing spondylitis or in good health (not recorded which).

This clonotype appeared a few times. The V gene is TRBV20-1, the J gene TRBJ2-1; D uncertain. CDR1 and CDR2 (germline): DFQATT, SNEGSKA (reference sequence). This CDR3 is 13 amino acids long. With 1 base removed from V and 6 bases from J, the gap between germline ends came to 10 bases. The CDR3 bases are TGCAGTGCTAGAGGTCTAGGGATCAATGAGCAGTTCTTC. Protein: CSARGLGINEQFF.

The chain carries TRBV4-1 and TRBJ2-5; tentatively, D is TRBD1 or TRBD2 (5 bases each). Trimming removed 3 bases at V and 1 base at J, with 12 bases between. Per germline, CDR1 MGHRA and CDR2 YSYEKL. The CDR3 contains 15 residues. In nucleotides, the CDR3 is TGCGCCAGCAGCCAGGTCCCCGGGGCCCAAGAGACCCAGTACTTC. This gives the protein CASSQVPGAQETQYF.

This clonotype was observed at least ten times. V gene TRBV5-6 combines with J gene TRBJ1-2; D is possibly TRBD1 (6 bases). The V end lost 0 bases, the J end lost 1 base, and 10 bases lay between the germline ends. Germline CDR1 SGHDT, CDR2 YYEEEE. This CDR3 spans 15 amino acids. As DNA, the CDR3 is TGTGCCAGCAGCTTGGGTCAGGGGCTTAACTATGGCTACACCTTC. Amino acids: CASSLGQGLNYGYTF.

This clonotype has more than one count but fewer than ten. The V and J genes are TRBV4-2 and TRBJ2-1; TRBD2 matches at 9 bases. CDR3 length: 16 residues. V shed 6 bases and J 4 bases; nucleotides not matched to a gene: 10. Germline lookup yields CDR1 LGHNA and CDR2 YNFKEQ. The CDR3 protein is CASSGERGAIYNEQFF. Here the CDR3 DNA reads TGTGCCAGCAGTGGTGAGCGGGGGGCTATTTACAATGAGCAGTTCTTC.

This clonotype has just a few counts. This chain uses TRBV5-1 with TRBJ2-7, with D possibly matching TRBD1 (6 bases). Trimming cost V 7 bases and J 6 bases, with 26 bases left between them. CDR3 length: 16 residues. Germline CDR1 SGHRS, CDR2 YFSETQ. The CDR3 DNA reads TGCGCCAGCCTGTTGGTCCTTTCCCCCGCAGGGGCCGAGCAGTACTTC. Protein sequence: CASLLVLSPAGAEQYF.

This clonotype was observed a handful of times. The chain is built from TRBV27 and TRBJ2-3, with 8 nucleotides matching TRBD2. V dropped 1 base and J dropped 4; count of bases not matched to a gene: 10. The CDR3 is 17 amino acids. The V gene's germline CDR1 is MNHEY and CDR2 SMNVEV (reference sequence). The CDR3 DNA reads TGTGCCAGCAGTTTATTACCGGGACTAGTCTTGTCAGATACGCAGTATTTT. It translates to CASSLLPGLVLSDTQYF.

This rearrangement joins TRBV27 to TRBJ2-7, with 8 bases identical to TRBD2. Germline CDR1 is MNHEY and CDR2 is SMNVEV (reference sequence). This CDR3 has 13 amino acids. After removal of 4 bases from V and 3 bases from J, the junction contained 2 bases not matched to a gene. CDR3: CASSWTSHYEQYF. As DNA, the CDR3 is TGTGCCAGCAGTTGGACTAGCCACTACGAGCAGTACTTC.